The present T cell receptor beta chain was sequenced within a study of blood T cell repertoires in COVID-19. Looked up from germline, CDR1 is LNHDA and CDR2 is SQIVND (reference sequence). The CDR3 is 18 amino acids. The ends lost 3 bases at V and 1 base at J; junction bases unmatched: 12. This table comes from immunoSEQ multiplex PCR, and its TCRdb copy is limited to in-frame clones, with some not included. The sample includes fewer than 150,000 clones, approximately 84% of them seen just once. Sequenced material: peripheral blood. This receptor was obtained from a human donor in a cohort sampled during active COVID-19. The chain joins TRBV19 to TRBJ2-3; 8 bases are a match to TRBD2. The CDR3 sequence is CASSIHLAGGKRTDTQYF. The DNA for the CDR3 is TGTGCCAGTAGTATCCATTTGGCGGGGGGCAAACGCACAGATACGCAGTATTTT. Full variable domain (missing parts from reference TRBV19 and TRBJ2-3): DGGITQSPKYLFRKEGQNVTLSCEQNLNHDAMYWYRQDPGQGLRLIYYSQIVNDFQKGDIAEGYSVSREKKESFPLTVTSAQKNPTAFYLCASSIHLAGGKRTDTQYFGPGTRLTVL.